The rows below give T cell receptor beta chains drawn from one sample of a study of liver allograft versus peripheral blood T cells. Via MiXCR, TCRdb re-called the reads, giving one row per CDR3 protein. The sample has around 16,000 distinct CDR3 sequences, around 20% seen once. The receptors come from a human patient who had a liver transplant. These T cells may partly come from the graft donor. The CDR3 runs from the conserved cysteine through the conserved F or W. D genes are given only for firm matches. The size entry is marked missing in some rows and otherwise reads once, few, many or a size class.

d_gene	abundance	len	v_gene	j_gene	CDR3nt	CDR3aa
-	many	10	TRBV29-1	TRBJ2-5	TGCAGCGTTGAAGTCGTGACCCAGTACTTC	CSVEVVTQYF
TRBD2	-	17	TRBV6-1	TRBJ2-7	TGTGCCAGCAGTGAAATTACGGGGACTAGCGGGGTTGACGAGCAGTACTTC	CASSEITGTSGVDEQYF
-	medium-sized	17	TRBV6-2/TRBV6-3	TRBJ2-7	TGTGCCAGCACCCACAGGACCAACAGGGTCTTGCCCTACGAGCAGTACTTC	CASTHRTNRVLPYEQYF
-	-	14	TRBV12-3/TRBV12-4	TRBJ1-3	TGTGCCAGCAGTTTAGGGGTGTCTGGAAACACCATATATTTT	CASSLGVSGNTIYF
-	many	15	TRBV19	TRBJ2-2	TGTGCCAGTAGTGGTGGGGGGTCGTACACCGGGGAGCTGTTTTTT	CASSGGGSYTGELFF
TRBD2	medium-sized	17	TRBV7-2	TRBJ2-2	TGTGCCAGCAGCTTGCCTCTCTTAGCGGGAGAGAGCAGGGAGCTGTTTTTT	CASSLPLLAGESRELFF
-	-	13	TRBV7-2	TRBJ1-5	TGTGCCAGCAGCTTAGCGATCTATCAGCCCCAGCATTTT	CASSLAIYQPQHF
TRBD2	-	15	TRBV20-1	TRBJ2-5	TGCAGTGCTAGTCTAGCGGGAGGGGGAGTAAAGACCCAGTACTTC	CSASLAGGGVKTQYF
TRBD2	many	15	TRBV27	TRBJ2-1	TGTGCCAGCAGTTATCGTAGCGGGAGGCACAATGAGCAGTTCTTC	CASSYRSGRHNEQFF
-	many	21	TRBV6-2/TRBV6-3	TRBJ2-3	TGTGCCAGCAGTTACAATTCGGAGAGTGGGCGGATGTACACTAGCACAGATACGCAGTATTTT	CASSYNSESGRMYTSTDTQYF
-	few	12	TRBV12-3/TRBV12-4	TRBJ1-5	TGTGCCAGCCAAATCTTGAATCAGCCCCAGCATTTT	CASQILNQPQHF
TRBD1	medium-sized	14	TRBV7-2	TRBJ2-1	TGTGCCAGCAGCTTTAGGGACAGCTACAATGAGCAGTTCTTC	CASSFRDSYNEQFF
-	-	13	TRBV7-9	TRBJ1-2	TGTGCCAGCAGCCTAGACCGACGGTATGGCTACACCTTC	CASSLDRRYGYTF
-	-	13	TRBV6-1	TRBJ1-5	TGTGCCAGCAGTGAAACTCGTCAGCAGCCCCAGCATTTT	CASSETRQQPQHF
-	few	15	TRBV5-4	TRBJ2-7	TGTGCCAGCAGCTTGGGGGTCTTTAGCTCCTACGAGCAGTACTTC	CASSLGVFSSYEQYF
-	-	13	TRBV11-2	TRBJ2-3	TGTGCCAGCAGCGGGGGAGAGGCGGATACGCAGTATTTT	CASSGGEADTQYF
-	medium-sized	13	TRBV18	TRBJ1-6	TGTGCCAGCTCACCCCAAGGTGATTCACCCCTCCACTTT	CASSPQGDSPLHF
-	medium-sized	14	TRBV5-4	TRBJ1-1	TGTGCCAGCAGCTTGGTGAAGGGACACACTGAAGCTTTCTTT	CASSLVKGHTEAFF
-	-	13	TRBV7-2	TRBJ2-1	TGTGCCAGCAGCTTCATCTCGGTAAATGAGCAGTTCTTC	CASSFISVNEQFF
TRBD2	-	20	TRBV25-1	TRBJ2-3	TGTGCCAGCAGCGAAGGACCACCCGGGACTAGCGGGAGACCCCAGTATACGCAGTATTTT	CASSEGPPGTSGRPQYTQYF
-	-	12	TRBV7-3	TRBJ2-1	TGTGCCAGCGGAAGGAGCGGGACAGAGATAATCTTC	CASGRSGTEIIF
-	-	13	TRBV18	TRBJ2-7	TGTGCCAGCTCACCAAGGCGGACAGATGAGCAGTACTTC	CASSPRRTDEQYF
-	few	16	TRBV14	TRBJ2-2	TGTGCCAGCAGCCAAGGTCAATCCGCGAACACCGGGGAGCTGTTTTTT	CASSQGQSANTGELFF
-	many	12	TRBV5-4	TRBJ1-2	TGTGCCAGCAGCTTTACAGGCGGGGGCTACACCTTC	CASSFTGGGYTF
TRBD2	-	21	TRBV9	TRBJ2-3	TGTGCCAGCAGCGTAGCTACACCGTTTAGCGGGGGGGCAATCAGCACAGATACGCAGTATTTT	CASSVATPFSGGAISTDTQYF
-	-	14	TRBV6-2/TRBV6-3	TRBJ2-1	TGTGCCAGCAGTTACTTGGTGGGAGTGAATGAGCAGTTCTTC	CASSYLVGVNEQFF
TRBD2	few	18	TRBV5-6	TRBJ2-1	TGTGCCAGCAGCTTTAGGTCTAGCGGTCTACAGCGGTACAATGAGCAGTTCTTC	CASSFRSSGLQRYNEQFF
TRBD1	-	16	TRBV12-3/TRBV12-4	TRBJ1-6	TGTGCCAGCAGCGATTCGGGGGGACAGGGTATCTCACCCCTCCACTTT	CASSDSGGQGISPLHF
-	-	13	TRBV14	TRBJ1-1	TGTGCCAGCAGCCCGGGGGGGGCGGCCAAAGCTTTCTTT	CASSPGGAAKAFF
-	few	14	TRBV7-2	TRBJ1-5	TGTGCCAGCAGCCTATACCGGGACGGGGGGCCCCAGCATTTT	CASSLYRDGGPQHF
TRBD1	-	15	TRBV6-2/TRBV6-3	TRBJ2-7	TGTGCCAGCAGTAATGACCGGGACAGGACCTACGAGCAGTACTTC	CASSNDRDRTYEQYF
TRBD1	many	14	TRBV13	TRBJ2-1	TGTGCCAGCAGCCTAGCCAGGGGGAGTAATGAGCAGTTCTTC	CASSLARGSNEQFF
-	many	14	TRBV6-2/TRBV6-3	TRBJ2-1	TGTGCCAGCAGTTACTCCCGACACTCGGGAGAGCAGTTCTTC	CASSYSRHSGEQFF
-	many	12	TRBV29-1	TRBJ2-7	TGCAGCGTTGACCAGGGTTCCGACGAGCAGTACTTC	CSVDQGSDEQYF
-	-	15	TRBV30	TRBJ1-4	TGTGCCTGGAACGACCAGGGTGCAACTAATGAAAAACTGTTTTTT	CAWNDQGATNEKLFF
-	-	18	TRBV6-2/TRBV6-3	TRBJ2-7	TGTGCCAGCAGTTACTCTCCCTCTGGGCTTGGCGGGCTCTACGAGCAGTACTTC	CASSYSPSGLGGLYEQYF
TRBD1	few	17	TRBV6-1	TRBJ1-2	TGTGCCAGCAGTGATCATGGGCCGGGACAGGGATTCTATGGCTACACCTTC	CASSDHGPGQGFYGYTF
-	many	12	TRBV18	TRBJ2-7	TGTGCCAGCTCAGGGCGCGGGACCGAGCAGTACTTC	CASSGRGTEQYF
-	few	13	TRBV6-1	TRBJ2-5	TGTGCCAGCAGAAACGAGGTGGCAGAGACCCAGTACTTC	CASRNEVAETQYF
TRBD1	-	14	TRBV6-2/TRBV6-3	TRBJ2-7	TGTGCCAGCAGTTACTGGGGACAGGGCTACGAGCAGTACTTC	CASSYWGQGYEQYF
-	many	14	TRBV19	TRBJ2-1	TGTGCCAGTACGAGGGACTCCGTCTACAATGAGCAGTTCTTC	CASTRDSVYNEQFF